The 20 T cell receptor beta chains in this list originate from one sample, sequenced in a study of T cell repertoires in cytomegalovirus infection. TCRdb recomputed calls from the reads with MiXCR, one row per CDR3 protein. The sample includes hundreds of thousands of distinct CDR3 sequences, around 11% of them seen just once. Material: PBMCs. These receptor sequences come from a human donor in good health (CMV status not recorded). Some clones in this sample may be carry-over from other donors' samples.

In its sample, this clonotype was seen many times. The CDR3 DNA reads as TGTGCCAGCGTTTTCCAGGCCCGGACTAGCGGGAGATGGGGCAATGAGCAGTTCTTC. Translation: CASVFQARTSGRWGNEQFF. V is TRBV7-2 and J is TRBJ2-1; the match to TRBD2 covers 13 bases. After removal of 8 bases from V and 6 bases from J, the junction contained 19 bases not matched to a gene. Germline assignment: CDR1 SGHTA and CDR2 FQGNSA. CDR3 length: 19 residues.

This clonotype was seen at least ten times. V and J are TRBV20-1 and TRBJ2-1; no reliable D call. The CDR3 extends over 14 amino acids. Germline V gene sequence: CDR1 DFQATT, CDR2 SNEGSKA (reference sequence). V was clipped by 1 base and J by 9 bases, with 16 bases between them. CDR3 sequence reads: CSARAQVGWGEQFF. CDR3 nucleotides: TGCAGTGCTAGAGCCCAGGTCGGTTGGGGTGAGCAGTTCTTC.

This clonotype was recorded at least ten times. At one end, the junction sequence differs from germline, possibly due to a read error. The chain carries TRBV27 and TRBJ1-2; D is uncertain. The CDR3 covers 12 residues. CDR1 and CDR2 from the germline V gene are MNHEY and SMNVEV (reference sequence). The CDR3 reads CASSGTGYGYTF. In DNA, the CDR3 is TGCGCCAGCAGTGGCACTGGCTATGGCTACACCTTC.

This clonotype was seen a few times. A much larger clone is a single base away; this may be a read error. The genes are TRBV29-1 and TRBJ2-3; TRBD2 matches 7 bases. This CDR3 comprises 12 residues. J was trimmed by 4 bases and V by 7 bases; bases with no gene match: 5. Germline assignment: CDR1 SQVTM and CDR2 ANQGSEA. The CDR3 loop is CSGREMSDTQYF. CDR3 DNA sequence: TGCAGCGGGCGGGAGATGTCAGATACGCAGTATTTT.

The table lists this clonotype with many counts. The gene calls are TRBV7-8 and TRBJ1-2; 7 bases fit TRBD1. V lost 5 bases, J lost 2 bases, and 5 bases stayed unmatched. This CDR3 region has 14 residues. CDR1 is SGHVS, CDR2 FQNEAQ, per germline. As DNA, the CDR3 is TGTGCCAGCAGCCCCGACAGGGAGAACTATGGCTACACCTTC. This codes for CASSPDRENYGYTF.

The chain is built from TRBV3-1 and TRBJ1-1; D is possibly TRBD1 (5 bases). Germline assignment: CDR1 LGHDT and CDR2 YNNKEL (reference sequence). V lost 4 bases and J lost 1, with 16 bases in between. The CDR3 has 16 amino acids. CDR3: CASSPTGAGKNTEAFF. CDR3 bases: TGTGCCAGCAGCCCAACTGGGGCAGGAAAGAACACTGAAGCTTTCTTT. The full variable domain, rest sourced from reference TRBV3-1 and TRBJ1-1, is DTAVSQTPKYLVTQMGNDKSIKCEQNLGHDTMYWYKQDSKKFLKIMFSYNNKELIINETVPNRFSPKSPDKAHLNLHINSLELGDSAVYFCASSPTGAGKNTEAFFGQGTRLTVV.

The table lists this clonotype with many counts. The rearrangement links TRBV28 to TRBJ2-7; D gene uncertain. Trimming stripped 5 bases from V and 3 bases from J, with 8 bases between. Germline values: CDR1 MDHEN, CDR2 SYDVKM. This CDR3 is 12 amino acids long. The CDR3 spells CASSPTVYEQYF. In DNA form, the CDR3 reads TGTGCCAGCAGTCCGACGGTCTACGAGCAGTACTTC. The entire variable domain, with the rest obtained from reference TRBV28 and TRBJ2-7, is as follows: DVKVTQSSRYLVKRTGEKVFLECVQDMDHENMFWYRQDPGLGLRLIYFSYDVKMKEKGDIPEGYSVSREKKERFSLILESASTNQTSMYLCASSPTVYEQYFGPGTRLTVT.

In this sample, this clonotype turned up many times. The CDR3 loop is CASSFLAGRNEQYF. For the CDR3, the DNA is TGTGCCAGCAGCTTCCTAGCGGGGCGTAACGAGCAGTACTTC. The chain recombines TRBV5-6 with TRBJ2-7; TRBD2 aligns across 9 bases. Germline V gene lookup returns CDR1 SGHDT and CDR2 YYEEEE. V shed 2 bases and J 5 bases; nucleotides not matched to a gene: 5. The CDR3 has 14 residues.

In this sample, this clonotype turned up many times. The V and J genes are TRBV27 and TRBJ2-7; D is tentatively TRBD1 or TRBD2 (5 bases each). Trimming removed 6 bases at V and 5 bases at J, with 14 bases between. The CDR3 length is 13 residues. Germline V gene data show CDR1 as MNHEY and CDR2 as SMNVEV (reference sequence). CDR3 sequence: CASRPGSGHEQYF. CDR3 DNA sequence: TGTGCCAGCAGACCAGGGAGTGGACACGAGCAGTACTTC.

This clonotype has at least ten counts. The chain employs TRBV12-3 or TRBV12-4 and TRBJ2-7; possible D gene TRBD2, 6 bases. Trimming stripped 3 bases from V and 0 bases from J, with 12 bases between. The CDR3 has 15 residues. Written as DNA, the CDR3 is TGTGCCAGCAGTTTGGGCGGGATGAGCTCCTACGAGCAGTACTTC. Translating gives CASSLGGMSSYEQYF.

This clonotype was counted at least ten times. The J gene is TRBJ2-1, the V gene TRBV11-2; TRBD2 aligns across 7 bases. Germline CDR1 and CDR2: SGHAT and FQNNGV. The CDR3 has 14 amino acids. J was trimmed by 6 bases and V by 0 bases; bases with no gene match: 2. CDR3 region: CASSLDGTINEQFF. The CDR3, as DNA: TGTGCCAGCAGCTTAGATGGGACTATCAATGAGCAGTTCTTC.

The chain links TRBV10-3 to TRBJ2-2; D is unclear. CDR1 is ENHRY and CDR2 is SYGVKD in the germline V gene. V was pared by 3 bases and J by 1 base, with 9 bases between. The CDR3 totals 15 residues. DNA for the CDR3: TGTGCCATCAGTGATCCCCGCGGGAACACCGGGGAGCTGTTTTTT. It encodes CAISDPRGNTGELFF.

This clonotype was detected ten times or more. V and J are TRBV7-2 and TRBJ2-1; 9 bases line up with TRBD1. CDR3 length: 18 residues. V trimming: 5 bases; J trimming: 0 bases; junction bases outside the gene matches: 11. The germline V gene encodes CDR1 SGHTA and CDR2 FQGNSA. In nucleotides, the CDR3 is TGTGCCAGCAGCCGCGGGACAGGGCTATTGAGCTCCTACAATGAGCAGTTCTTC. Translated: CASSRGTGLLSSYNEQFF.

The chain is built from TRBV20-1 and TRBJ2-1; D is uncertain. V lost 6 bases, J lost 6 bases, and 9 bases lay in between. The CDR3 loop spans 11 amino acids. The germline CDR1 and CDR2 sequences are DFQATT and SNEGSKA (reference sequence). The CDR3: CSAKASNEQFF. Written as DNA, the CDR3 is TGCAGTGCCAAAGCTAGCAATGAGCAGTTCTTC.

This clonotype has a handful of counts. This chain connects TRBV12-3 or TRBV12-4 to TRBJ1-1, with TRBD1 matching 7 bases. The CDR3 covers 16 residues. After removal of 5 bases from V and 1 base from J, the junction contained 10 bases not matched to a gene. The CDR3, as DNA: TGTGCCAGCAGTAGGGCCCCCGGGACAGCGAACACTGAAGCTTTCTTT. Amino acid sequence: CASSRAPGTANTEAFF.

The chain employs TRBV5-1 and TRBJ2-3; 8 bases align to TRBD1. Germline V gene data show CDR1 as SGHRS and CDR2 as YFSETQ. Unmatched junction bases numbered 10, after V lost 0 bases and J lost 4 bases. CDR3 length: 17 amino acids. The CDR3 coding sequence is TGCGCCAGCAGCTTGGGACAGGGGATGTTTGTCCCAGATACGCAGTATTTT. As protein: CASSLGQGMFVPDTQYF.

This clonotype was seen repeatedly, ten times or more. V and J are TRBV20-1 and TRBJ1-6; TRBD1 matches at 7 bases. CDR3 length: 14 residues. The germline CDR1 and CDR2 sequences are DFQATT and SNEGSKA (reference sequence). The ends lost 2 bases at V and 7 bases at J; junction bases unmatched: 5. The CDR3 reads CSARSGTANSPLHF. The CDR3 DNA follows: TGCAGTGCTAGATCCGGGACAGCCAATTCACCCCTCCACTTT.

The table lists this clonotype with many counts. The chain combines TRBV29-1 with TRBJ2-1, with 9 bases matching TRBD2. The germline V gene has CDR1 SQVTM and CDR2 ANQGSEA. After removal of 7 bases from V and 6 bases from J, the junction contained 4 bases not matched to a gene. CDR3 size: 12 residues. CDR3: CSDNSGSNEQFF. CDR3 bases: TGCAGCGATAATAGCGGGAGCAATGAGCAGTTCTTC.

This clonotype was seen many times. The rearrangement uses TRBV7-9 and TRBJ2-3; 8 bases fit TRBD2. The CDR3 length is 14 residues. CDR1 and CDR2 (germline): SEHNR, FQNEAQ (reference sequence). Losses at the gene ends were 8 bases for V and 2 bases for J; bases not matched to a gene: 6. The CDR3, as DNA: TGTGCCAGCCTACTAGCGGAGCCCACAGATACGCAGTATTTT. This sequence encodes CASLLAEPTDTQYF.

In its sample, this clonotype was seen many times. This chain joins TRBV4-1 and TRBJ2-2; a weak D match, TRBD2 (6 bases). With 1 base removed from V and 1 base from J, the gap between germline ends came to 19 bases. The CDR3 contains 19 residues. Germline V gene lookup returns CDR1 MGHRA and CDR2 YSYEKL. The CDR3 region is CASSQGASGVAVNTGELFF. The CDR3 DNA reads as TGCGCCAGCAGCCAAGGAGCCTCCGGGGTAGCGGTGAACACCGGGGAGCTGTTTTTT.